This TCR beta chain was recorded in a study of vaccination effects on CD4 cells after COVID-19. Whole-study context: Pre-vaccine samples were drawn 16 days and one week before the first dose.

The data were produced by immunoSEQ multiplex PCR, yet TCRdb's version contains in-frame clones alone and is incomplete. Among 55,000 or so clones listed, roughly three quarters were seen once. To note about this clone: Its antigen remains unknown.

Antigen-specific CD4+ T cells expanded by the ViraFEST assay with viral peptide pools were then sequenced. Upon completion of about ten days in culture, CD4+ T cells were isolated. The person acquired a PCR-confirmed SARS-CoV-2 infection between March and December 2020. Study observations and caveats: Whether induced by infection or by vaccine, clones showed marked clonal contraction late after vaccination. New vaccine-induced clones dominated convalescents' post-vaccine spike-reactive clones.

The material sequenced was CD4+ T cells from PBMCs cultured with HIV peptides, taken before COVID-19 vaccination. Subset described: HIV-1 Nef peptide pool negative control/reference culture. This clonotype originated in a human donor who had a prior SARS-CoV-2 infection.

This CDR3 is CASSLEVSGFLSSYEQYF. The CDR3 DNA sequence: TGTGCCAGCAGCTTAGAGGTTAGCGGCTTCTTAAGCTCCTACGAGCAGTACTTC. The chain couples TRBV7-8 to TRBJ2-7, with D tentatively TRBD2 (6 bases). Trimming took 1 base from V and 0 from J, leaving 19 bases between them. Looked up from germline, CDR1 is SGHVS and CDR2 is FQNEAQ. The CDR3 spans 18 residues.